This record concerns one TCR beta chain sequence. Amplification used 60 Vbeta primers and 13 Jbeta primers. Authors' processing steps: As a later analysis found, there were 70 million to 100 million unique TCR beta chains, of which some 10 million were shared. The table came from immunoSEQ multiplex PCR; TCRdb's copy has only in-frame clones and leaves some out. V and J calls and clone size follow that table, whereas D and trimming were derived from the DNA. The data hold approximately 200,000 clones, with roughly four fifths observed a single time. The data stem from a study of cytomegalovirus exposure and HLA in healthy donors. The CDR3 has 14 residues. V was pared by 2 bases and J by 6 bases, with 11 bases between. Germline-derived CDR1 and CDR2 are SGDLS and YYNGEE.

V gene TRBV9 combines with J gene TRBJ1-4; D perhaps matches TRBD1 (5 bases). The sequenced material came from PBMCs. The TCR comes from a woman aged 45-65 years in good health and CMV-seropositive. CDR3 sequence: CASSVQGSDEKLFF. CDR3 bases: TGTGCCAGCAGCGTTCAGGGTTCGGATGAAAAACTGTTTTTT. Looking up the rest from reference TRBV9 and TRBJ1-4 gives the full variable domain: DSGVTQTPKHLITATGQRVTLRCSPRSGDLSVYWYQQSLDQGLQFLIQYYNGEERAKGNILERFSAQQFPDLHSELNLSSLELGDSALYFCASSVQGSDEKLFFGSGTQLSVL.